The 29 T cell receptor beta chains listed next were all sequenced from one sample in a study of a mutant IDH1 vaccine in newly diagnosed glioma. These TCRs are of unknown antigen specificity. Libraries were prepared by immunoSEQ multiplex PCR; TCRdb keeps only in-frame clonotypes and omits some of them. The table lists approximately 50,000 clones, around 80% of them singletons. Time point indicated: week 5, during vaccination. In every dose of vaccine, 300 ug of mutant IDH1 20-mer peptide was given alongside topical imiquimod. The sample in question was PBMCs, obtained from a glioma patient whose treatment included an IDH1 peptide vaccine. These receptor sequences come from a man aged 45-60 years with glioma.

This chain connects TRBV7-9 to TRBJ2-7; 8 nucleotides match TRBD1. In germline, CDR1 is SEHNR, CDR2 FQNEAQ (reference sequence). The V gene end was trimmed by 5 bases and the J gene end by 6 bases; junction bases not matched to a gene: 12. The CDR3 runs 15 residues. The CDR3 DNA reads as TGTGCCAGCAGCGCCCAGGGGGCCTTAATCTCCGAGCAGTACTTC. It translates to CASSAQGALISEQYF.

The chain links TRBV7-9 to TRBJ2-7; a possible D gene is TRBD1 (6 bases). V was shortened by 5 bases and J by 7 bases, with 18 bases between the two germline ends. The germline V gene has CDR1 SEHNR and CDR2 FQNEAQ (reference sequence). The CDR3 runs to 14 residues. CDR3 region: CASSPLGAGEEQYF. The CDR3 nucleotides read TGTGCCAGCAGCCCCCTCGGGGCAGGGGAAGAGCAGTACTTC.

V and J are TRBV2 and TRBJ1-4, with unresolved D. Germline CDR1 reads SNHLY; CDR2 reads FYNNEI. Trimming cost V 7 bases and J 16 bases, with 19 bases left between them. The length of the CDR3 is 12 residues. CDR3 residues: CASTSYNERGFF. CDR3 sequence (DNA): TGTGCCAGCACTTCTTATAATGAAAGAGGGTTTTTT.

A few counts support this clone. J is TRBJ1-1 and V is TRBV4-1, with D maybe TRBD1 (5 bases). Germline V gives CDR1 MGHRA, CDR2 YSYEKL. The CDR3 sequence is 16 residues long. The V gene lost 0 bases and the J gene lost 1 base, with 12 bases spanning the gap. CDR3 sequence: CASSQDSGLGNTEAFF. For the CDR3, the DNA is TGCGCCAGCAGCCAAGACTCAGGGTTGGGGAACACTGAAGCTTTCTTT.

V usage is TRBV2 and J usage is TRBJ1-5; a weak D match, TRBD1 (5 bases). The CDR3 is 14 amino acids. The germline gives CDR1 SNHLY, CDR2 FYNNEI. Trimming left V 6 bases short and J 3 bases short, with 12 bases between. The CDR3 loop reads CASRRSGANQPQHF. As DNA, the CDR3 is TGTGCCAGCAGAAGGAGTGGGGCCAATCAGCCCCAGCATTTT. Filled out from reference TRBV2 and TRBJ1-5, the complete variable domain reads EPEVTQTPSHQVTQMGQEVILRCVPISNHLYFYWYRQILGQKVEFLVSFYNNEISEKSEIFDDQFSVERPDGSNFTLKIRSTKLEDSAMYFCASRRSGANQPQHFGDGTRLSIL.

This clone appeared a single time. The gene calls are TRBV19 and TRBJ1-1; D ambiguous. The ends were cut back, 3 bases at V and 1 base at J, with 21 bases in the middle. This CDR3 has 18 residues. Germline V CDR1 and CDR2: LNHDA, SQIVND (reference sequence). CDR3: CASSIVPLFENSNTEAFF. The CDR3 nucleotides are TGTGCCAGTAGTATTGTACCCCTCTTTGAGAATTCGAACACTGAAGCTTTCTTT.

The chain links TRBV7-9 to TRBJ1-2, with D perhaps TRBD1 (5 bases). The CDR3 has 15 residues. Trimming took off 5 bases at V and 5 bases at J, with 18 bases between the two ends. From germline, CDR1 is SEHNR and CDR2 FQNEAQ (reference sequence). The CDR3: CASSLDGGGHYGYTF. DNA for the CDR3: TGTGCCAGCAGCCTAGACGGGGGAGGTCATTATGGCTACACCTTC.

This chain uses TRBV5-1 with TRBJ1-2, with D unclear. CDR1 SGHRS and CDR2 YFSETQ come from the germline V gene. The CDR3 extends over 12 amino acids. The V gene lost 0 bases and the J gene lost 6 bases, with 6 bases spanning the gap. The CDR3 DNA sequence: TGCGCCAGCAGCTTGGCCGGGCATGGCTACACCTTC. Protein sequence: CASSLAGHGYTF.

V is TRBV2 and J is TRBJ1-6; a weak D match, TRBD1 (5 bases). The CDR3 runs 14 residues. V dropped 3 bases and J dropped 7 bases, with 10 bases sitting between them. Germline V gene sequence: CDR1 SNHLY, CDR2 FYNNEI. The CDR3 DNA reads TGTGCCAGCAGTGATCAGGGAAGAAATTCACCCCTCCACTTT. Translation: CASSDQGRNSPLHF.

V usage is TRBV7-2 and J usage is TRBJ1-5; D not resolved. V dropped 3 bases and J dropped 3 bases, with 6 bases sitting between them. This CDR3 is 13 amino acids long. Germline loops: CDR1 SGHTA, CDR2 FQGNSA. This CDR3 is CASSFSSNQPQHF. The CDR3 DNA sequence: TGTGCCAGCAGCTTTAGCTCCAATCAGCCCCAGCATTTT.

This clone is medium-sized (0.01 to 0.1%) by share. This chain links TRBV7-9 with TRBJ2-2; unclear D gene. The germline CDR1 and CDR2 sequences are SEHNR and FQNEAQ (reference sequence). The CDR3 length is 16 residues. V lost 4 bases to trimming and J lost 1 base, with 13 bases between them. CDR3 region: CASSSKISGNTGELFF. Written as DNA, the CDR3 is TGTGCCAGCAGCTCAAAAATTTCAGGGAACACCGGGGAGCTGTTTTTT.

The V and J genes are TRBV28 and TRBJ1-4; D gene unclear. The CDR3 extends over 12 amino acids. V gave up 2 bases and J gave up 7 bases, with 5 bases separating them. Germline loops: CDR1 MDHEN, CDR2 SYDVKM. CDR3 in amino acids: CASSLRPEKLFF. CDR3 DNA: TGTGCCAGCAGTTTACGCCCTGAAAAACTGTTTTTT.

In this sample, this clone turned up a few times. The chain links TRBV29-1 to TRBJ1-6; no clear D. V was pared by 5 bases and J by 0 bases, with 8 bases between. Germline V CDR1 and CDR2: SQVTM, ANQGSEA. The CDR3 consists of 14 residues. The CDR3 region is CSVIPSSYNSPLHF. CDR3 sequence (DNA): TGCAGCGTTATCCCGAGCTCCTATAATTCACCCCTCCACTTT.

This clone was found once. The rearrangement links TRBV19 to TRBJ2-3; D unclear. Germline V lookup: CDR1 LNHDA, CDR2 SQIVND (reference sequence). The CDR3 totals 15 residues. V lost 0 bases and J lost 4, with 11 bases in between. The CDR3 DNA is TGTGCCAGTAGTATAGATGGGGTCGACGCAGATACGCAGTATTTT. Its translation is CASSIDGVDADTQYF.

CDR3 in DNA: TGTGCCAGCAGCTTAAACGAGCAGTACTTC. It yields the protein CASSLNEQYF. The V and J genes are TRBV11-2 and TRBJ2-7; D call uncertain. CDR1 is SGHAT and CDR2 is FQNNGV in the germline V gene. The V end was cut by 2 bases, the J end by 5 bases, with 1 base between. The CDR3 is 10 amino acids.

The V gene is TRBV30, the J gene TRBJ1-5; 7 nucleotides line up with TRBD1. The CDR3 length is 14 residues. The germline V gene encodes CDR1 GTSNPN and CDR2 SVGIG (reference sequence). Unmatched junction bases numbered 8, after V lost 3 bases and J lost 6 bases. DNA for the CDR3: TGTGCCTGGAGCTCTAACAGGGGAATTCAGCCCCAGCATTTT. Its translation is CAWSSNRGIQPQHF.

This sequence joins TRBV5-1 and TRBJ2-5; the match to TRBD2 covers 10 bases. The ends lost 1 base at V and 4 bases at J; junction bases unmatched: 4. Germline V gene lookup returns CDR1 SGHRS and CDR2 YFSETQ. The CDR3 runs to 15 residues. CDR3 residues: CASSLFSGGLETQYF. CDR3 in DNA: TGCGCCAGCAGCTTGTTTAGCGGGGGGTTAGAGACCCAGTACTTC.

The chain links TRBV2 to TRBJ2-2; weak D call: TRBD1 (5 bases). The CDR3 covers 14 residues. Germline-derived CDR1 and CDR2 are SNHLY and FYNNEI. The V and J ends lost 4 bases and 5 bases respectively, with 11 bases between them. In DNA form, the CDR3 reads TGTGCCAGCAGTGGAAGCAGGGTAACCGGGGAGCTGTTTTTT. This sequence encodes CASSGSRVTGELFF.

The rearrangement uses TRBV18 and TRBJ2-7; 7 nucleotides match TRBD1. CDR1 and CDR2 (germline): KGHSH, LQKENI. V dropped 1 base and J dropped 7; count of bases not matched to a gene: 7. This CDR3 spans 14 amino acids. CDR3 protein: CASSPLKGAQEQYF. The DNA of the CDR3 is TGTGCCAGCTCACCACTGAAGGGGGCGCAAGAGCAGTACTTC. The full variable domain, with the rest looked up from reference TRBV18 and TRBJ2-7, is NAGVMQNPRHLVRRRGQEARLRCSPMKGHSHVYWYRQLPEEGLKFMVYLQKENIIDESGMPKERFSAEFPKEGPSILRIQQVVRGDSAAYFCASSPLKGAQEQYFGPGTRLTVT.

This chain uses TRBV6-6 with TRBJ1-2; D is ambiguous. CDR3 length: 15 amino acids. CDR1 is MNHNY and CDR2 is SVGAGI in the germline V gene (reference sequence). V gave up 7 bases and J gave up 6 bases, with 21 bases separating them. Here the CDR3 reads CASNQPGSGLDGYTF. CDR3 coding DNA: TGTGCCAGCAACCAACCGGGGTCCGGGCTGGATGGCTACACCTTC.

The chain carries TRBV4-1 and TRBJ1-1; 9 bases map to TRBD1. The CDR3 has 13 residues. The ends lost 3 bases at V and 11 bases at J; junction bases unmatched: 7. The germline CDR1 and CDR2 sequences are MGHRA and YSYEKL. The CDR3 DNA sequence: TGCGCCAGCAGCCATACACAGGGGGCCGACGCTTTCTTT. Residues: CASSHTQGADAFF.

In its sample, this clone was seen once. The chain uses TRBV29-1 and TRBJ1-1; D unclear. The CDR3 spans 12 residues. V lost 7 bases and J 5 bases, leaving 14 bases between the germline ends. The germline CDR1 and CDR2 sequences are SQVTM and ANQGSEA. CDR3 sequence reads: CSGGSRGTEAFF. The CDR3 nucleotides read TGCAGCGGTGGCAGTCGTGGGACTGAAGCTTTCTTT.

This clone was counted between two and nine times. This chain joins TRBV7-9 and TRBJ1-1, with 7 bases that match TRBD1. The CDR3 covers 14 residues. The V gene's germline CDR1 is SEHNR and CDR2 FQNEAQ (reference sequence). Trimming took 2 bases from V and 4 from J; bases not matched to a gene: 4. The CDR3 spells CASSLQGGATEAFF. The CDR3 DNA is TGTGCCAGCAGCTTACAGGGGGGGGCCACTGAAGCTTTCTTT.

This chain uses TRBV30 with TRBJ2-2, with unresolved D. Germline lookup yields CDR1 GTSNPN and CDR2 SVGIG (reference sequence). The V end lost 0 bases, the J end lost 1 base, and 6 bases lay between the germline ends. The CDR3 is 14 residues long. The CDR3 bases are TGTGCCTGGAGTGTACTCAGGAACACCGGGGAGCTGTTTTTT. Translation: CAWSVLRNTGELFF.

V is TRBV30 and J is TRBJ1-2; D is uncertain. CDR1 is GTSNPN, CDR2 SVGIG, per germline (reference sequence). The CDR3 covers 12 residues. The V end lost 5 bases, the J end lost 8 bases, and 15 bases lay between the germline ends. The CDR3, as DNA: TGTGCCTGGCGGGCTACTGGTCGGGGCTACACCTTC. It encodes CAWRATGRGYTF.

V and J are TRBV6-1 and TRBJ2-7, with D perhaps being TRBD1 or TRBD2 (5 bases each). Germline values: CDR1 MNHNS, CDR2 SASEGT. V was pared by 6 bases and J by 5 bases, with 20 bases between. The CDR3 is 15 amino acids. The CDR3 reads CASSLRGDVRDEQYF. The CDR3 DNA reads TGTGCCAGCAGCCTAAGAGGGGACGTCCGGGACGAGCAGTACTTC.

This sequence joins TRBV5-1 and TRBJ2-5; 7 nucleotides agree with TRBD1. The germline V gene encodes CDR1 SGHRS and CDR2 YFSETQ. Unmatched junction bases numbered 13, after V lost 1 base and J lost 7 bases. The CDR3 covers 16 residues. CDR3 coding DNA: TGCGCCAGCAGCTTGCGAGGGGGCTCCGAGCAGTGGACCCAGTACTTC. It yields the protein CASSLRGGSEQWTQYF.

The CDR3 coding sequence is TGCAGTGCCACGGGATATGAGCAGTTCTTC. Translation: CSATGYEQFF. The V gene is TRBV20-1, the J gene TRBJ2-1, with TRBD2 as a possible D gene (5 bases). This CDR3 region has 10 residues. Germline lookup yields CDR1 DFQATT and CDR2 SNEGSKA (reference sequence). V was clipped by 6 bases and J by 8 bases, with 8 bases between them.

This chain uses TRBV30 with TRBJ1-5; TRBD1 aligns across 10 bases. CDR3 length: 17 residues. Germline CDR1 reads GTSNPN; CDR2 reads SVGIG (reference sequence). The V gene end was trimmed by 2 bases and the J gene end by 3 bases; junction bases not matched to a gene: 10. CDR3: CAWSKRKDRGFNQPQHF. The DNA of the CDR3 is TGTGCCTGGAGTAAGAGAAAGGACAGGGGGTTCAATCAGCCCCAGCATTTT.